This T cell receptor (beta chain) was retrieved from a study of T cell repertoires in cytomegalovirus infection. Study summary: Recently identified HLA-C-restricted CMV epitopes were among the peptides used. The public TCR beta signatures pointed to both CMV infection and matching HLA type.

Study-wide results and limits: Cumulative public TCR beta family frequency identified carriers of CMV plus the relevant HLA. HLA-C-restricted CMV clonotypes gave the most frequent clonotype in two of eight donors.

Via MiXCR, TCRdb re-called the reads, giving one row per CDR3 protein. The sample gives about 50,000 distinct CDR3 sequences, around a fifth of which show up once; roughly 78% is in the top ten. V was cut by 0 bases and J by 3 bases, with 11 bases left in between. Germline loops: CDR1 MGHRA, CDR2 YSYEKL. The CDR3 covers 15 residues. This clonotype has ten or more counts. Antigen unknown. The V call is TRBV4-1, the J call TRBJ1-2; tentative D call: TRBD1 (5 bases). The TCR originated in a human donor in good health (CMV status not recorded). Some clones in this sample may be carry-over from other donors' samples. The source material was CD8+ T cells from cultured PBMCs, sampled from culture after CMV antigen stimulation. DNA of the CDR3: TGCGCCAGCAGCCAAGATTCAGGACAATACTATGGCTACACCTTC. Translated, it gives CASSQDSGQYYGYTF.